This is a list of T cell receptor beta chains from one sample in a study of T-cell memory formation after mild COVID-19. TCRdb reprocessed the 5' RACE reads with MiXCR, giving one entry per CDR3 protein. The sample records around 390,000 distinct CDR3 sequences, roughly 15% being singletons. The specimen sequenced was PBMCs or a T cell subset sorted from them (not recorded which). These TCRs come from a man younger than 30 who had mild COVID-19 (a few samples of this study predate the infection). Cell type and time point are not known. CDR3s include the opening cysteine and the closing phenylalanine or tryptophan. D genes are given only for firm matches. Not all rows give a size; the values are once, few, many and, for expanded clones, a class.

V gene	J gene	D gene	clone size	CDR3 protein	CDR3 DNA
TRBV5-1	TRBJ2-4	TRBD1	-	CASSRRQGIAKNIQYF	TGCGCCAGCAGCCGGCGACAGGGGATAGCCAAAAACATTCAGTACTTC
TRBV24-1	TRBJ1-5	TRBD1	few	CATSDRPGQKNQPQHF	TGTGCCACCAGTGATCGACCGGGACAGAAAAATCAGCCCCAGCATTTT
TRBV27	TRBJ2-5	-	-	CASSRTEKETQYF	TGTGCCAGCAGTCGGACAGAGAAAGAGACCCAGTACTTC
TRBV12-3/TRBV12-4	TRBJ1-1	-	few	CASSSHRAATEAFF	TGTGCCAGCAGTTCCCACAGGGCGGCCACTGAAGCTTTCTTT
TRBV28	TRBJ2-1	-	few	CASTNGAFYNEQFF	TGTGCCAGCACAAACGGGGCGTTTTACAATGAGCAGTTCTTC
TRBV20-1	TRBJ1-6	TRBD1	few	CSASRQGANSPLHF	TGCAGTGCTTCCCGACAGGGGGCAAATTCACCCCTCCACTTT
TRBV6-5	TRBJ2-1	TRBD2	-	CASSYSWAGGLNEQFF	TGTGCCAGCAGTTACTCTTGGGCGGGGGGTCTAAATGAGCAGTTCTTC
TRBV7-2	TRBJ2-1	-	-	CASSLVTGRDEQFF	TGTGCCAGCAGCTTAGTCACCGGAAGAGATGAGCAGTTCTTC
TRBV9	TRBJ1-4	-	-	CASSSGTAEEKLFF	TGTGCCAGCAGCAGCGGGACGGCAGAAGAAAAACTGTTTTTT
TRBV4-1	TRBJ2-2	-	-	CASSQVLSLDNTGELFF	TGCGCCAGCAGCCAAGTCTTATCCCTAGATAACACCGGGGAGCTGTTTTTT
TRBV9	TRBJ1-3	-	many	CASSWGAGNTIYF	TGTGCCAGCAGTTGGGGCGCTGGAAACACCATATATTTT
TRBV7-2	TRBJ1-5	TRBD1	-	CASIFDRGQQPQHF	TGTGCCAGCATCTTTGACAGGGGGCAGCAGCCCCAGCATTTT
TRBV11-1	TRBJ1-5	-	-	CASSQTGPARNQPQHF	TGTGCCAGCAGCCAAACAGGGCCTGCACGTAATCAGCCCCAGCATTTT
TRBV6-5	TRBJ1-5	-	few	CASSSSDSNQPQHF	TGTGCCAGCAGTTCGTCGGATAGCAATCAGCCCCAGCATTTT
TRBV7-8	TRBJ2-5	TRBD2	few	CASSWGSGAPGQETQYF	TGTGCCAGCAGCTGGGGTAGCGGGGCCCCCGGGCAAGAGACCCAGTACTTC
TRBV28	TRBJ1-6	-	few	CASRTSGSPLHF	TGTGCCAGCAGGACCTCAGGTTCACCCCTCCACTTT
TRBV10-2	TRBJ2-1	-	-	CASSDLGTPSVNEQFF	TGCGCCAGCAGTGATCTCGGGACACCCTCAGTGAATGAGCAGTTCTTC
TRBV7-2	TRBJ2-3	TRBD1	-	CASSSPGTGITASTDTQYF	TGTGCCAGCAGCTCGCCCGGGACAGGGATAACCGCTAGCACAGATACGCAGTATTTT
TRBV10-3	TRBJ2-3	-	few	CAIRDWTDTQYF	TGTGCCATCAGGGATTGGACAGATACGCAGTATTTT
TRBV12-3/TRBV12-4	TRBJ1-5	-	-	CASSPGRGGNQPQHF	TGTGCCAGCAGTCCGGGCCGAGGGGGCAATCAGCCCCAGCATTTT
TRBV7-9	TRBJ2-5	-	-	CASSLNLRGETQYF	TGTGCCAGCAGCCTCAACCTCAGGGGCGAGACCCAGTACTTC
TRBV6-5	TRBJ2-3	-	many	CASSYTAGTDTQYF	TGTGCCAGCAGTTACACCGCTGGCACAGATACGCAGTATTTT
TRBV12-5	TRBJ1-2	-	few	CASGWNLNYGYTF	TGTGCTAGTGGATGGAACCTGAACTATGGCTACACCTTC
TRBV4-3	TRBJ1-1	-	-	CASSPNQGAGDTEAFF	TGCGCCAGCAGCCCTAACCAGGGCGCAGGGGACACTGAAGCTTTCTTT
TRBV24-1	TRBJ2-5	-	few	CATASEKSGQETQYF	TGTGCCACCGCTAGTGAGAAATCAGGGCAGGAGACCCAGTACTTC
TRBV4-2	TRBJ2-1	TRBD2	many	CASSQDTAGGWVNEQFF	TGTGCCAGCAGCCAAGATACCGCGGGGGGATGGGTAAATGAGCAGTTCTTC
TRBV5-1	TRBJ2-1	TRBD1	few	CASSPGQGYSEQFF	TGCGCCAGCAGCCCGGGACAGGGGTACTCTGAGCAGTTCTTC
TRBV2	TRBJ2-2	-	few	CASRAQWELFF	TGTGCCAGCAGGGCCCAGTGGGAGCTGTTTTTT
TRBV7-3	TRBJ2-6	-	once	CASSLIGRSSGANVLTF	TGTGCCAGCAGCTTAATTGGCAGAAGCTCTGGGGCCAACGTCCTGACTTTC
TRBV7-8	TRBJ1-1	-	few	CASSLALGYTEAFF	TGTGCCAGCAGCTTAGCGCTAGGCTACACTGAAGCTTTCTTT
TRBV5-1	TRBJ1-6	-	few	CASSSDRGSYNSPLHF	TGCGCCAGCAGCTCGGACAGAGGTTCCTATAATTCACCCCTCCACTTT
TRBV7-3	TRBJ2-3	-	many	CASSLLSGSTDTQYF	TGTGCCAGCAGCTTACTTTCGGGGAGCACAGATACGCAGTATTTT